This TCR beta chain was identified during a study of blood T cell repertoires in COVID-19. Study-wide background: COVID-19 samples, acute and convalescent, were from the United States, Italy and Spain. PBMCs, B-cell-depleted T cells, or T cells were the source of the cDNA or gDNA that made up the material.

As processed by the authors: Estimation of nucleated cell counts relied on the amplification of reference gene primers. The repertoire was sequenced with immunoSEQ multiplex PCR; TCRdb's copy has only in-frame clones and lacks some. V and J calls and clone size are as listed in that table; D and trimming were resolved from the DNA. The sample has tens of thousands of clones; 70% to 90% are singletons. The sample taken for sequencing was peripheral blood. The sequence came from a man aged 55 to 70 with acute or convalescent COVID-19.

The CDR3 spells CASSLTQGTGELFF. The DNA of the CDR3 is TGTGCCAGCAGCTTAACCCAGGGCACCGGGGAGCTGTTTTTT. This sequence joins TRBV7-6 and TRBJ2-2; weak D call: TRBD1 (5 bases). Trimming took 2 bases from V and 4 from J, leaving 8 bases between them. CDR3 length equals 14 residues. From germline, CDR1 is SGHVS and CDR2 FNYEAQ.